The 2 T cell receptor beta chains below come from one sample, sequenced in a study of beta chain features in type 1 diabetes. Expressed TCRB transcripts were sequenced, since all the RNA that had been isolated was reverse transcribed. The repertoire was sequenced with immunoSEQ multiplex PCR; TCRdb's copy has only in-frame clones and lacks some. The sample includes around 290,000 clones, 7.5% to 9.5% of them seen just once. The source material was central memory CD4+ T cells from blood. All receptors derive from a woman aged 18-35 years in good health.

This clone was counted a few times. V is TRBV4-1 and J is TRBJ1-5; D unclear. The CDR3 totals 15 residues. Germline CDR1 reads MGHRA; CDR2 reads YSYEKL. V was trimmed by 2 bases and J by 2 bases, leaving 10 bases between them. This CDR3 is CASSQNTRGNQPQHF. The CDR3 nucleotides are TGCGCCAGCAGCCAAAATACAAGAGGCAATCAGCCCCAGCATTTT.

The table lists this clone with many counts. CDR3 protein: CASSRTYGTGIGELFF. The CDR3 bases are TGTGCCAGCAGCAGGACCTACGGGACAGGGATCGGGGAGCTGTTTTTT. The chain couples TRBV5-6 to TRBJ2-2; TRBD1 matches at 9 bases. Trimming removed 4 bases from V and 7 bases from J; junction bases left unmatched: 11. The CDR3 has 16 residues. CDR1 is SGHDT and CDR2 is YYEEEE in the germline V gene.